This T cell receptor beta chain originates from a study of cytomegalovirus exposure and HLA in healthy donors. Study-level results: Most of the TCR beta V segments (in an earlier analysis) were productive either about 87% or about 30% of the time. In a later analysis, compared with equally common non-associated chains, HLA-associated beta chains were more expanded.

Note on this clone: Its antigen is undetermined.

Both 60 Vbeta primers and 13 Jbeta primers went into the PCR. Libraries were prepared by immunoSEQ multiplex PCR; TCRdb keeps only in-frame clonotypes and omits some of them. The sample contains 200,000 to 250,000 clones, 70% to 80% of which appear only once. The TCR comes from a girl aged 2-9 years in good health and CMV-seronegative. Material: PBMCs.

The CDR3 reads CASSFTGFGQETQYF. CDR3 nucleotides: TGTGCCAGCAGCTTTACAGGTTTCGGTCAAGAGACCCAGTACTTC. The rearrangement uses TRBV5-6 and TRBJ2-5; tentatively, D is TRBD1 (5 bases). CDR1 and CDR2 from the germline V gene are SGHDT and YYEEEE. Trimming cost V 2 bases and J 2 bases, with 13 bases left between them. This CDR3 is 15 amino acids long.